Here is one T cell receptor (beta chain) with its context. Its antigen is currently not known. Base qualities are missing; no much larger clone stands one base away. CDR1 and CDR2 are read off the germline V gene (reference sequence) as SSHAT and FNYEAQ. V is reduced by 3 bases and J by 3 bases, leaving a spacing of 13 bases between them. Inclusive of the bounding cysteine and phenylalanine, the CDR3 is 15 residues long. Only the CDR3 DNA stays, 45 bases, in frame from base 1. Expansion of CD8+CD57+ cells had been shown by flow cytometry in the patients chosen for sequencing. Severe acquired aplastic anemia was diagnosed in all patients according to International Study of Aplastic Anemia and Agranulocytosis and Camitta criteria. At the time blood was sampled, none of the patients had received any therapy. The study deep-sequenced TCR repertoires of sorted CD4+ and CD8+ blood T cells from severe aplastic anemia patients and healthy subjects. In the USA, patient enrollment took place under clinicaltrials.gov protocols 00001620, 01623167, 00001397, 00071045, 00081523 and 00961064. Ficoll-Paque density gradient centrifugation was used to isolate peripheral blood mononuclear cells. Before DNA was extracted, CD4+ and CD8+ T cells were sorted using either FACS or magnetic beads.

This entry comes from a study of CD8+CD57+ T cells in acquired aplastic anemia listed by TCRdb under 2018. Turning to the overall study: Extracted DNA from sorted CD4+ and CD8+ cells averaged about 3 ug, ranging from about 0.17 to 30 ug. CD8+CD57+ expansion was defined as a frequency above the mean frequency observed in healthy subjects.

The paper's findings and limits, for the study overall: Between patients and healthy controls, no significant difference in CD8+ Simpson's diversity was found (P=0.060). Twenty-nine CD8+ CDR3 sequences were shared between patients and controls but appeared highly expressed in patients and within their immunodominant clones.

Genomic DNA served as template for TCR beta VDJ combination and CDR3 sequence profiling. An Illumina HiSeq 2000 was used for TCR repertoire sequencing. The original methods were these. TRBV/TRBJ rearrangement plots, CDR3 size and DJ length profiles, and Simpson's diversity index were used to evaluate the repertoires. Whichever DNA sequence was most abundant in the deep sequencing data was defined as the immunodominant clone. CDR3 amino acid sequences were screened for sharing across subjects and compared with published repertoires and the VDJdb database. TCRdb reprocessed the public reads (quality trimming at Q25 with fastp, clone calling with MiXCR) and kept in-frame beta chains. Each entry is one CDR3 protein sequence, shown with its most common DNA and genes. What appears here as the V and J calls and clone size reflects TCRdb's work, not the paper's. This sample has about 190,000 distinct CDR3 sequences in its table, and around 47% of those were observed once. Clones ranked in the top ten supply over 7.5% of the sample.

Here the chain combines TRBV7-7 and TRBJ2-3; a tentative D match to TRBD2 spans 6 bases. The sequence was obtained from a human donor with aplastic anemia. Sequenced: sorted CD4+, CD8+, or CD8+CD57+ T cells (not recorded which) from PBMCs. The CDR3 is CASSFQGGETDTQYF. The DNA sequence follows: TGTGCCAGCAGCTTCCAGGGAGGAGAAACAGATACGCAGTATTTT.